This is a list of T cell receptor beta chains from one sample in a study of T cells in Graves' hyperthyroidism and ophthalmopathy. Via MiXCR, TCRdb re-called the multiplex PCR reads, giving one row per CDR3 protein. The table records roughly 500,000 distinct CDR3 sequences, approximately 25% of them present only once. The sample taken for sequencing was blood. These receptors were taken from a woman younger than 45 with Graves' ophthalmopathy. CDR3s include the opening cysteine and the closing phenylalanine or tryptophan. The order of the fields is D gene, J gene, clone size, V gene, CDR3 protein, CDR3 DNA. A D gene is named only where the DNA matches it firmly. The size field reads once, few, many or a size class.

d_gene: -
j_gene: TRBJ1-2
abundance: many
v_gene: TRBV4-1
CDR3aa: CASSQERGLNYGYTF
CDR3nt: TGCGCCAGCAGCCAAGAGCGGGGATTGAACTATGGCTACACCTTC

d_gene: -
j_gene: TRBJ1-2
abundance: many
v_gene: TRBV12-3/TRBV12-4
CDR3aa: CASSFSQSGYGYTF
CDR3nt: TGTGCCAGCAGTTTTTCACAGAGCGGGTATGGCTACACCTTC

d_gene: -
j_gene: TRBJ2-7
abundance: many
v_gene: TRBV10-3
CDR3aa: CAISDEVLVYEQYF
CDR3nt: TGTGCCATCAGTGACGAGGTCTTAGTCTACGAGCAGTACTTC

d_gene: -
j_gene: TRBJ2-7
abundance: many
v_gene: TRBV27
CDR3aa: CASSLSRSGVPYEQYF
CDR3nt: TGTGCCAGCAGTTTATCTCGGTCCGGCGTGCCCTACGAGCAGTACTTC

d_gene: TRBD2
j_gene: TRBJ2-5
abundance: many
v_gene: TRBV20-1
CDR3aa: CSAGTSGGRETQYF
CDR3nt: TGCAGTGCCGGGACTAGCGGGGGAAGGGAGACCCAGTACTTC

d_gene: -
j_gene: TRBJ1-5
abundance: many
v_gene: TRBV7-9
CDR3aa: CASSDRDNQPQHF
CDR3nt: TGTGCCAGCAGTGACCGGGACAATCAGCCCCAGCATTTT

d_gene: -
j_gene: TRBJ1-2
abundance: many
v_gene: TRBV24-1
CDR3aa: CATSDRQTGVYGYTF
CDR3nt: TGTGCCACCAGTGACCGCCAAACAGGAGTCTATGGCTACACCTTC

d_gene: -
j_gene: TRBJ2-7
abundance: many
v_gene: TRBV12-3/TRBV12-4
CDR3aa: CASSSGGEQYF
CDR3nt: TGTGCCAGCAGTTCTGGGGGCGAGCAGTACTTC

d_gene: -
j_gene: TRBJ1-2
abundance: many
v_gene: TRBV20-1
CDR3aa: CSAREGGRAGYTF
CDR3nt: TGCAGTGCTAGAGAGGGGGGGAGGGCTGGCTACACCTTC

d_gene: -
j_gene: TRBJ2-7
abundance: many
v_gene: TRBV6-2/TRBV6-3
CDR3aa: CASSPELGYEQYF
CDR3nt: TGTGCCAGCAGTCCTGAGCTGGGTTACGAGCAGTACTTC

d_gene: -
j_gene: TRBJ1-1
abundance: many
v_gene: TRBV20-1
CDR3aa: CSARGTYRDTEAFF
CDR3nt: TGCAGTGCTAGGGGGACATACCGGGACACTGAAGCTTTCTTT

d_gene: TRBD2
j_gene: TRBJ2-5
abundance: many
v_gene: TRBV11-2
CDR3aa: CASSLSLAGQETQYF
CDR3nt: TGTGCCAGCAGCCTCTCACTAGCGGGTCAAGAGACCCAGTACTTC

d_gene: -
j_gene: TRBJ2-5
abundance: many
v_gene: TRBV20-1
CDR3aa: CSATGALGDQETQYF
CDR3nt: TGCAGTGCAACCGGGGCTCTAGGGGACCAAGAGACCCAGTACTTC